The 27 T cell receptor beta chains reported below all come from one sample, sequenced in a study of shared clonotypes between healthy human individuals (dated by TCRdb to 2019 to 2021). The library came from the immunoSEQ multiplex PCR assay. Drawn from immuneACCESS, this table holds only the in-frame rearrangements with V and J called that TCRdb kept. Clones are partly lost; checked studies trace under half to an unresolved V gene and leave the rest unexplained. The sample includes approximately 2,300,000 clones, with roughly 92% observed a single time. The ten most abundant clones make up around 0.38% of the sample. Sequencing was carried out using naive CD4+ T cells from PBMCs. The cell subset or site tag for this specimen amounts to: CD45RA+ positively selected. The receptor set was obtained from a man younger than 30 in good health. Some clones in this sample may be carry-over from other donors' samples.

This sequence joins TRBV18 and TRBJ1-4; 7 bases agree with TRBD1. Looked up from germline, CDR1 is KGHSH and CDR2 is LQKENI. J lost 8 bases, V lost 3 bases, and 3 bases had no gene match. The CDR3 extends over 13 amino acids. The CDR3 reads CASSPRDREKLFF. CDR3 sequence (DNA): TGTGCCAGCTCACCCCGGGACAGAGAAAAACTGTTTTTT.

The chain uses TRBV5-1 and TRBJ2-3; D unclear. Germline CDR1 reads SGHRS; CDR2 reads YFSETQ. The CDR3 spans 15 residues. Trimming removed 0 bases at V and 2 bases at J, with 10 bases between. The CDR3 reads CASSLARLDTDTQYF. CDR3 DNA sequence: TGCGCCAGCAGCTTGGCCAGGCTGGACACAGATACGCAGTATTTT.

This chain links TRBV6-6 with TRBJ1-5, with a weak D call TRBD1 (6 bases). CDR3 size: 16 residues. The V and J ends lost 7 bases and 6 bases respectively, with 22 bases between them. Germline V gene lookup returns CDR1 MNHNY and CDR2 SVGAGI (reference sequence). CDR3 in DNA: TGTGCCAGCACCGAGGGACACACCACGGGGCCTCAGCCCCAGCATTTT. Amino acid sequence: CASTEGHTTGPQPQHF.

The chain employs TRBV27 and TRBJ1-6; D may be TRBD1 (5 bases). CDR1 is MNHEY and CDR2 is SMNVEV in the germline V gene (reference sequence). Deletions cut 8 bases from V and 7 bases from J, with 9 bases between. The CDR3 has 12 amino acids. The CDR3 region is CASGARNSPLHF. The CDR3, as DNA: TGTGCCAGCGGGGCGCGGAATTCACCCCTCCACTTT.

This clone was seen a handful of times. The CDR3 nucleotides read TGTGCCAGCAGCCTAGGGGGCATTGGTAACACTGAAGCTTTCTTT. It yields the protein CASSLGGIGNTEAFF. This rearrangement joins TRBV7-3 to TRBJ1-1; 7 nucleotides match TRBD1. The CDR3 covers 15 residues. The trim removed 5 bases at V and 2 bases at J, leaving 8 bases unmatched. Germline V gives CDR1 SGHTA, CDR2 FQGTGA.

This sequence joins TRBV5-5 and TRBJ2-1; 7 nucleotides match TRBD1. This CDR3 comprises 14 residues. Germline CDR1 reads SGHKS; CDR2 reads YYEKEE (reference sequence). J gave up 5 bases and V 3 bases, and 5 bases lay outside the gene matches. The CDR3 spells CASSWGTADNEQFF. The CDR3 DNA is TGTGCCAGCAGCTGGGGGACAGCTGACAATGAGCAGTTCTTC.

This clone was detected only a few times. CDR3 in DNA: TGCGCCAGCAGCTCGACGGACCTAGGGGAAAAACTGTTTTTT. This translates into CASSSTDLGEKLFF. The chain recombines TRBV10-1 with TRBJ1-4; D is unresolved. This CDR3 has 14 amino acids. Germline V gene sequence: CDR1 WNHNN, CDR2 SYGVQD (reference sequence). V was shortened by 6 bases and J by 8 bases, with 16 bases between the two germline ends.

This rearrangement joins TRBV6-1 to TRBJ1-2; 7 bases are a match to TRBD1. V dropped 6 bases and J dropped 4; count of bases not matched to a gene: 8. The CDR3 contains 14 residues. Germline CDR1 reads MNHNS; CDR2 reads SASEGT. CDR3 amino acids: CASRVTTGVYGYTF. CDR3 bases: TGTGCCAGCAGAGTGACAACAGGGGTCTATGGCTACACCTTC.

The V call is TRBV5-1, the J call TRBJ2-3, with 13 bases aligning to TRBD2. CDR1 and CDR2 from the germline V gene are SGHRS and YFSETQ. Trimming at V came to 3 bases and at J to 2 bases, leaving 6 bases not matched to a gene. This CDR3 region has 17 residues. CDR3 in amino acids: CASSSGLAGFDTDTQYF. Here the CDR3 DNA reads TGCGCCAGCAGCTCGGGACTAGCGGGATTCGACACAGATACGCAGTATTTT.

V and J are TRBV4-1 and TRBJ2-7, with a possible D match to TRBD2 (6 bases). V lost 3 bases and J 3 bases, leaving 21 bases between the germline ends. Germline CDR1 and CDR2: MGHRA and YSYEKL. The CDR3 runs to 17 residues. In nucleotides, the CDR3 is TGCGCCAGCAGCCACGGGCCCGGCCGCCGGGAGCTCTACGAGCAGTACTTC. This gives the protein CASSHGPGRRELYEQYF.

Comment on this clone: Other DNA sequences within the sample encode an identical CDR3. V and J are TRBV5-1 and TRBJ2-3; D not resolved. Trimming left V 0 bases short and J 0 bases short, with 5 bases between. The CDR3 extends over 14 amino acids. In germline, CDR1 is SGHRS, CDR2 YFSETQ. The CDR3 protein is CASSLGTSTDTQYF. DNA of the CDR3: TGCGCCAGCAGCTTGGGAACGAGCACAGATACGCAGTATTTT.

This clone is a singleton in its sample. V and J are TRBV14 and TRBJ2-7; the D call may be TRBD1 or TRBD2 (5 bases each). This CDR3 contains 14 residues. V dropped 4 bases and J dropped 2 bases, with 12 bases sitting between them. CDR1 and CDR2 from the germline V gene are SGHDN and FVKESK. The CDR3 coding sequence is TGTGCCAGCAGCCTGGGACGGAGGACCTACGAGCAGTACTTC. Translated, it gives CASSLGRRTYEQYF.

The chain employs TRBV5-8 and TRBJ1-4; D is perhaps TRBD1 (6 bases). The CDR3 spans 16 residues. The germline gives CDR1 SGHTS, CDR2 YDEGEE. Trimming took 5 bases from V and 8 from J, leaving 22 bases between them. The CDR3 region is CASRPSRGGIPEKLFF. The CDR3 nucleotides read TGTGCCAGCAGGCCCTCCAGGGGCGGTATACCAGAAAAACTGTTTTTT.

CDR3 DNA sequence: TGTGCCAGCAGCTTAGTGGCCAGCCCAGGAGAAGGCTACACCTTC. Its protein is CASSLVASPGEGYTF. V usage is TRBV7-8 and J usage is TRBJ1-2; D gene unclear. Per germline, CDR1 SGHVS and CDR2 FQNEAQ. The V end was cut by 1 base, the J end by 8 bases, with 17 bases between. This CDR3 contains 15 residues.

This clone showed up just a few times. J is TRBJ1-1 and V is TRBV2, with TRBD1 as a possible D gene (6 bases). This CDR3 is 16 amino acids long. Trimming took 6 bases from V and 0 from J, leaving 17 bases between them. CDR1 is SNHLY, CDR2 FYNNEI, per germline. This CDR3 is CASRRTANLMNTEAFF. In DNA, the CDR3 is TGTGCCAGCAGACGGACAGCTAATCTCATGAACACTGAAGCTTTCTTT.

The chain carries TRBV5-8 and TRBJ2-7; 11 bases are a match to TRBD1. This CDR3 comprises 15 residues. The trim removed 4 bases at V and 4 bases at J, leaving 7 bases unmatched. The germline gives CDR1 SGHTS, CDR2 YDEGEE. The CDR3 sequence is CASSPRRDRGYEQYF. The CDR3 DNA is TGTGCCAGCAGCCCAAGACGGGACAGGGGGTACGAGCAGTACTTC.

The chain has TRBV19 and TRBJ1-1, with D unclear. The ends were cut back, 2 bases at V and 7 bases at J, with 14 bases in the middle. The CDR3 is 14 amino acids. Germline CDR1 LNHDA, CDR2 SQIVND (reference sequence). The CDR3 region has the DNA TGTGCCAGTAGTATATTGTCCTCTGTTCGTGAAGCTTTCTTT. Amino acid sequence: CASSILSSVREAFF.

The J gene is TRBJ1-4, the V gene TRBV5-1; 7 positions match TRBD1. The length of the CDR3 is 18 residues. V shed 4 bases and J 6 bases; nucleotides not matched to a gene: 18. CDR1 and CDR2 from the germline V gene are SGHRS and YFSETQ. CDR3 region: CASSPGQDSRLRDEKLFF. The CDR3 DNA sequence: TGCGCCAGCAGCCCCGGACAGGACTCCCGTCTCAGGGATGAAAAACTGTTTTTT. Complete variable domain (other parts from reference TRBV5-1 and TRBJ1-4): KAGVTQTPRYLIKTRGQQVTLSCSPISGHRSVSWYQQTPGQGLQFLFEYFSETQRNKGNFPGRFSGRQFSNSRSEMNVSTLELGDSALYLCASSPGQDSRLRDEKLFFGSGTQLSVL.

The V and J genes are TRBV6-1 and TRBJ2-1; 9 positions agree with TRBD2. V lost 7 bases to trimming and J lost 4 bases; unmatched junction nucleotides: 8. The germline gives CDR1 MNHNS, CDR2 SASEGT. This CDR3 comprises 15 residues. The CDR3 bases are TGTGCCAGCATGGGACCGGGACTAGCTTACAATGAGCAGTTCTTC. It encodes CASMGPGLAYNEQFF.

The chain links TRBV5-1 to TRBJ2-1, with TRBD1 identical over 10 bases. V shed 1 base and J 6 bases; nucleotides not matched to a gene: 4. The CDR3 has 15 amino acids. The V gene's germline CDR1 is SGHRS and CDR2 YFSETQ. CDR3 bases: TGCGCCAGCAGCTTGCGTGGACAGGGGGTCAATGAGCAGTTCTTC. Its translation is CASSLRGQGVNEQFF.

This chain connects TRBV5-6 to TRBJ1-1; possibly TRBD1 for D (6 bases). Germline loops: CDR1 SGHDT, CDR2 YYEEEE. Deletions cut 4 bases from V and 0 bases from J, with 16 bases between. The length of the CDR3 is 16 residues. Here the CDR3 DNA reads TGTGCCAGCAGCAATGGACAGCTTAAATTGAACACTGAAGCTTTCTTT. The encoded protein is CASSNGQLKLNTEAFF.

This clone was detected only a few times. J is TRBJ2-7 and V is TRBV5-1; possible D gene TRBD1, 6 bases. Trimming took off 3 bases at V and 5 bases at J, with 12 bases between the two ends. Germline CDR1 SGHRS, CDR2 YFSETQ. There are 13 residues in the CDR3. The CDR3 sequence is CASSSGRGNEQYF. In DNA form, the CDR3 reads TGCGCCAGCAGCTCGGGCAGGGGCAACGAGCAGTACTTC.

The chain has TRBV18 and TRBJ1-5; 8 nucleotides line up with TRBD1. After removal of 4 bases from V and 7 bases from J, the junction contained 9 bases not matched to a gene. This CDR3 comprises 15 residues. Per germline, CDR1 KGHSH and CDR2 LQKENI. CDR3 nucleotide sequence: TGTGCCAGCTCACGACAAACAGGGGGACAACAGCCCCAGCATTTT. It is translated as CASSRQTGGQQPQHF.

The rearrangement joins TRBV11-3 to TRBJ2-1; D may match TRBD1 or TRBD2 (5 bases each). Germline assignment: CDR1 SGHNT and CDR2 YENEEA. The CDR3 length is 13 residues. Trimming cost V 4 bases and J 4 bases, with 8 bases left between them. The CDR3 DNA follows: TGTGCCAGCAGCTCGGGGCTGTACAATGAGCAGTTCTTC. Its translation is CASSSGLYNEQFF. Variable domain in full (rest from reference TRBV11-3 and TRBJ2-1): EAGVVQSPRYKIIEKKQPVAFWCNPISGHNTLYWYLQNLGQGPELLIRYENEEAVDDSQLPKDRFSAERLKGVDSTLKIQPAELGDSAVYLCASSSGLYNEQFFGPGTRLTVL.

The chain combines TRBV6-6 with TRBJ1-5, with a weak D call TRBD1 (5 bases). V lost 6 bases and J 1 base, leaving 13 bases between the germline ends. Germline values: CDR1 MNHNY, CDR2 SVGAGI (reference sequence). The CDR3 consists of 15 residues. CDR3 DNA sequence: TGTGCCAGCAGCCCGACAGCCCCCAGCAATCAGCCCCAGCATTTT. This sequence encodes CASSPTAPSNQPQHF.

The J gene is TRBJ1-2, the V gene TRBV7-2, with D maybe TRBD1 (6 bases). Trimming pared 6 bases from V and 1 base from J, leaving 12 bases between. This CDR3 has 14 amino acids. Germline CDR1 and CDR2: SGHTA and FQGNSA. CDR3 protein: CASRLGGSNYGYTF. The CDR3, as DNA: TGTGCCAGCAGACTAGGGGGGAGTAACTATGGCTACACCTTC. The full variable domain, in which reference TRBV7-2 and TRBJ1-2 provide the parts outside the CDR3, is GAGVSQSPSNKVTEKGKDVELRCDPISGHTALYWYRQSLGQGLEFLIYFQGNSAPDKSGLPSDRFSAERTGGSVSTLTIQRTQQEDSAVYLCASRLGGSNYGYTFGSGTRLTVV.

The CDR3 nucleotides read TGTGCCAGTTACGGCCTGCCCCAACCGTCCCAGCATTTT. It translates to CASYGLPQPSQHF. The chain uses TRBV28 and TRBJ1-5; D not resolved. Germline values: CDR1 MDHEN, CDR2 SYDVKM. This CDR3 region has 13 residues. Trimming removed 9 bases at V and 11 bases at J, with 20 bases between.